The 31 T cell receptor beta chains in this list originate from one sample, sequenced in a study of CD4+ T cells in melanoma. TCRdb keeps only in-frame clones here, not all; method: immunoSEQ multiplex PCR. The sample shows just under 10,000 clones, approximately 68% of them seen only once. Sequencing was done on a sample of cells from a culture (not recorded whether cultured in vitro). Receptors originate from a human donor with melanoma.

This chain joins TRBV5-1 and TRBJ2-2, with a tentative D call TRBD2 (6 bases). V was trimmed by 9 bases and J by 3 bases, leaving 15 bases between them. The CDR3 sequence is 14 residues long. The germline CDR1 and CDR2 sequences are SGHRS and YFSETQ. The CDR3: CATKLAPHTGELFF. CDR3 in DNA: TGCGCCACTAAGCTAGCGCCGCACACCGGGGAGCTGTTTTTT. Full variable domain (remainder filled in from reference TRBV5-1 and TRBJ2-2): KAGVTQTPRYLIKTRGQQVTLSCSPISGHRSVSWYQQTPGQGLQFLFEYFSETQRNKGNFPGRFSGRQFSNSRSEMNVSTLELGDSALYLCATKLAPHTGELFFGEGSRLTVL.

This rearrangement joins TRBV5-1 to TRBJ2-3; the D gene could be TRBD1 or TRBD2 (5 bases each). CDR3 size: 13 residues. V was trimmed by 3 bases and J by 14 bases, leaving 19 bases between them. Looked up from germline, CDR1 is SGHRS and CDR2 is YFSETQ. CDR3 amino acids: CASSSGDPPTGYF. CDR3 DNA sequence: TGCGCCAGCAGCTCCGGGGACCCGCCGACCGGGTATTTT.

The chain joins TRBV19 to TRBJ2-3; TRBD2 agrees at 8 bases. V gave up 3 bases and J gave up 7 bases; unmatched junction bases: 9. Looked up from germline, CDR1 is LNHDA and CDR2 is SQIVND (reference sequence). The CDR3 totals 15 residues. DNA of the CDR3: TGTGCCAGTAGTATCGAGGGACTAGATACCCATACGCAGTATTTT. This codes for CASSIEGLDTHTQYF.

The genes are TRBV7-2 and TRBJ2-1, with 8 bases identical to TRBD1. Germline assignment: CDR1 SGHTA and CDR2 FQGNSA. The junction had 3 bases not matched to a gene; V was cut back by 5 bases and J by 6 bases. The CDR3 totals 13 residues. The CDR3 nucleotides are TGTGCCAGCAGCCCGGACAGGGTCAATGAGCAGTTCTTC. Translated, it gives CASSPDRVNEQFF.

The chain carries TRBV5-4 and TRBJ1-1; a weak D match, TRBD1 (5 bases). Between the trimmed V and J ends, which lost 2 bases and 10 bases, there was a span of 15 bases. The CDR3 sequence is 13 residues long. Germline V gene sequence: CDR1 SGHNT, CDR2 YYREEE (reference sequence). CDR3 in DNA: TGTGCCAGCAGCTTCCGGGGCGAGCCTCTAGCTTTCTTT. As protein: CASSFRGEPLAFF. Combining the CDR3 with reference TRBV5-4 and TRBJ1-1 gives the whole variable domain ETGVTQSPTHLIKTRGQQVTLRCSSQSGHNTVSWYQQALGQGPQFIFQYYREEENGRGNFPPRFSGLQFPNYSSELNVNALELDDSALYLCASSFRGEPLAFFGQGTRLTVV.

This clone appeared once. J is TRBJ2-1 and V is TRBV7-9; TRBD2 agrees at 9 bases. CDR1 and CDR2 (germline): SEHNR, FQNEAQ (reference sequence). V shed 2 bases, J shed 6 bases, and the junction held 11 bases outside the gene matches. This CDR3 has 17 residues. CDR3 DNA: TGTGCCAGCAGCTTAAGGGCTAGCGGGGATTTAGGCAATGAGCAGTTCTTC. Translated: CASSLRASGDLGNEQFF.

The genes are TRBV5-4 and TRBJ2-3, with TRBD1 matching 11 bases. Germline loops: CDR1 SGHNT, CDR2 YYREEE (reference sequence). The CDR3 runs to 15 residues. V was clipped by 1 base and J by 6 bases; unmatched bases: 4. CDR3 loop: CASSLSGTGGDTQYF. The CDR3 region has the DNA TGTGCCAGCAGCTTGAGTGGGACAGGGGGTGATACGCAGTATTTT. Variable domain in full (rest from reference TRBV5-4 and TRBJ2-3): ETGVTQSPTHLIKTRGQQVTLRCSSQSGHNTVSWYQQALGQGPQFIFQYYREEENGRGNFPPRFSGLQFPNYSSELNVNALELDDSALYLCASSLSGTGGDTQYFGPGTRLTVL.

This chain uses TRBV5-4 with TRBJ2-5; TRBD1 agrees at 9 bases. CDR3 length equals 16 residues. Germline-derived CDR1 and CDR2 are SGHNT and YYREEE (reference sequence). V dropped 4 bases and J dropped 7; count of bases not matched to a gene: 14. The CDR3 protein is CASSHGRDRVMATQYF. Written as DNA, the CDR3 is TGTGCCAGCAGCCACGGGCGGGACAGGGTGATGGCGACCCAGTACTTC.

The genes are TRBV21-1 and TRBJ1-5; the table's D call TRBD1 went unverified against the DNA. TRBV21-1 is a pseudogene segment. The CDR3 contains 18 residues. DNA for the CDR3: TGTGCCAGCAACGAAGGGACAGGGCGATCGAATAGCAATCAGCCCCAGCATTTT. Translating it yields CASNEGTGRSNSNQPQHF.

This clone was recorded a few times. The chain is built from TRBV19 and TRBJ1-2, with 8 positions matching TRBD1. J was trimmed by 4 bases and V by 4 bases; bases with no gene match: 5. The CDR3 is 14 residues long. Germline CDR1 LNHDA, CDR2 SQIVND (reference sequence). The CDR3 DNA sequence: TGTGCCAGTAGTACGGCAGGGGGCCTCTATGGCTACACCTTC. Translating it yields CASSTAGGLYGYTF. The full variable domain, completed using reference TRBV19 and TRBJ1-2, is DGGITQSPKYLFRKEGQNVTLSCEQNLNHDAMYWYRQDPGQGLRLIYYSQIVNDFQKGDIAEGYSVSREKKESFPLTVTSAQKNPTAFYLCASSTAGGLYGYTFGSGTRLTVV.

In its sample, this clone was seen a few times. The chain employs TRBV21-1 and TRBJ1-5; the table calls TRBD1, which could not be checked here. TRBV21-1 is a pseudogene locus. The CDR3 has 15 residues. The CDR3, as DNA: TGTGCCAGCAGCAAAGAAGGGGGCAGCAATCAGCCCCAGCATTTT. It specifies CASSKEGGSNQPQHF.

The CDR3 bases are TGTGCCAGCTCACTGACCACGGGCCCTCAGGTCGGTGAAAAACTGTTTTTT. Translation gives CASSLTTGPQVGEKLFF. The J gene is TRBJ1-4, the V gene TRBV18, with unresolved D. The V and J ends lost 4 bases and 7 bases respectively, with 22 bases between them. The CDR3 is 17 residues long. Germline CDR1 KGHSH, CDR2 LQKENI.

The rearrangement joins TRBV5-1 to TRBJ2-3; TRBD1 aligns across 10 bases. The CDR3 totals 15 residues. With V trimmed by 3 bases and J by 6 bases, 7 bases remained unmatched. Per germline, CDR1 SGHRS and CDR2 YFSETQ. CDR3 residues: CASSSGQGRFDTQYF. CDR3 coding DNA: TGCGCCAGCAGCTCGGGACAGGGGCGCTTTGATACGCAGTATTTT.

Points on this clone: An end of the junction differs from the germline gene, which may be a read error. The J gene is TRBJ2-5, the V gene TRBV7-7; 12 nucleotides agree with TRBD2. This CDR3 has 16 residues. Germline V gene sequence: CDR1 SSHAT, CDR2 FNYEAQ (reference sequence). Written as DNA, the CDR3 is TGTGCTAGCAGCCCAACGGGACTAGCGGGCGAGGAGACCCAGTACTTC. Translated: CASSPTGLAGEETQYF.

Sample share makes this clone medium-sized (0.01 to 0.1%). The chain couples TRBV5-4 to TRBJ1-2; 7 bases are shared with TRBD1. Germline V gene data show CDR1 as SGHNT and CDR2 as YYREEE (reference sequence). This CDR3 contains 13 residues. Losses at the gene ends were 4 bases for V and 10 bases for J; bases not matched to a gene: 10. The CDR3 protein is CASSQTGKRDYTF. The DNA for the CDR3 is TGTGCCAGCAGCCAGACAGGGAAGCGAGACTACACCTTC.

The V call is TRBV4-1, the J call TRBJ2-3, with 10 nucleotides matching TRBD2. This CDR3 comprises 16 residues. V lost 2 bases to trimming and J lost 1 base; unmatched junction nucleotides: 3. Germline CDR1 and CDR2: MGHRA and YSYEKL. For the CDR3, the DNA is TGCGCCAGCAGCCAATCAACTAGCGGGGGCACAGATACGCAGTATTTT. This encodes CASSQSTSGGTDTQYF.

The chain employs TRBV2 and TRBJ1-2, with a possible D match to TRBD1 (5 bases). Germline CDR1 is SNHLY and CDR2 is FYNNEI. The length of the CDR3 is 12 residues. Trimming took 10 bases from V and 4 from J, leaving 13 bases between them. DNA of the CDR3: TGTGCCAACCTCCGGGACGGCTATGGCTACACCTTC. It translates to CANLRDGYGYTF.

This clone was seen a handful of times. V usage is TRBV30 and J usage is TRBJ1-6; 10 bases are a match to TRBD1. The ends lost 5 bases at V and 2 bases at J; junction bases unmatched: 6. The CDR3 loop spans 16 amino acids. Germline V gives CDR1 GTSNPN, CDR2 SVGIG (reference sequence). The CDR3 is CAWGDRGRTYNSPLHF. CDR3 in DNA: TGTGCCTGGGGGGACAGGGGTAGGACCTATAATTCACCCCTCCACTTT. Filled out from reference TRBV30 and TRBJ1-6, the complete variable domain reads SQTIHQWPATLVQPVGSPLSLECTVEGTSNPNLYWYRQAAGRGLQLLFYSVGIGQISSEVPQNLSASRPQDRQFILSSKKLLLSDSGFYLCAWGDRGRTYNSPLHFGNGTRLTVT.

A note on this clone: The sample holds other DNA sequences that translate to the same CDR3. The rearrangement uses TRBV5-1 and TRBJ1-2; the D gene is possibly TRBD1 (6 bases). From germline, CDR1 is SGHRS and CDR2 YFSETQ. Trimming took off 4 bases at V and 7 bases at J, with 26 bases between the two ends. The CDR3 spans 17 residues. The CDR3: CASSQNPPGQGYSGYTF. The CDR3 DNA follows: TGCGCCAGCAGCCAGAATCCGCCCGGGCAGGGGTACTCTGGCTACACCTTC.

A few counts support this clone. V and J are TRBV9 and TRBJ1-3; D perhaps matches TRBD1 (6 bases). CDR1 and CDR2 from the germline V gene are SGDLS and YYNGEE. The length of the CDR3 is 15 residues. The V gene lost 0 bases and the J gene lost 0 bases, with 7 bases spanning the gap. Written as DNA, the CDR3 is TGTGCCAGCAGCGTAGACAGGGACTCTGGAAACACCATATATTTT. Translation gives CASSVDRDSGNTIYF. Using reference TRBV9 and TRBJ1-3 for the parts outside the CDR3, the full variable domain is DSGVTQTPKHLITATGQRVTLRCSPRSGDLSVYWYQQSLDQGLQFLIQYYNGEERAKGNILERFSAQQFPDLHSELNLSSLELGDSALYFCASSVDRDSGNTIYFGEGSWLTVV.

This chain uses TRBV7-8 with TRBJ2-3; 8 bases are shared with TRBD2. Trimming took 4 bases from V and 7 from J; bases not matched to a gene: 4. Germline V gives CDR1 SGHVS, CDR2 FQNEAQ. The CDR3 covers 13 residues. The CDR3 sequence is CASSSGLAYTQYF. The CDR3 DNA follows: TGTGCCAGCAGCTCCGGACTAGCTTATACGCAGTATTTT.

This clone was seen more than once but under ten times. The gene calls are TRBV2 and TRBJ2-5; D is undetermined. Germline V gives CDR1 SNHLY, CDR2 FYNNEI. V lost 3 bases and J 5 bases, leaving 7 bases between the germline ends. The length of the CDR3 is 12 residues. In DNA form, the CDR3 reads TGTGCCAGCAGTGAGATTTCGGAGACCCAGTACTTC. It specifies CASSEISETQYF.

The chain combines TRBV5-4 with TRBJ2-3; a possible D gene is TRBD2 (7 bases). CDR3 length equals 19 residues. Trimming left V 4 bases short and J 6 bases short, with 30 bases between. Germline V gene sequence: CDR1 SGHNT, CDR2 YYREEE (reference sequence). For the CDR3, the DNA is TGTGCCAGCAGCATAATGGGGGGGGGCCGGATTAATTCTCTCGATACGCAGTATTTT. As protein: CASSIMGGGRINSLDTQYF.

This chain joins TRBV6-5 and TRBJ1-2; tentatively, D is TRBD1 (5 bases). Trimming cost V 10 bases and J 4 bases, with 19 bases left between them. Germline-derived CDR1 and CDR2 are MNHEY and SVGAGI. The CDR3 covers 14 residues. This CDR3 reads CATSGESSSYGYTF. The CDR3 region has the DNA TGTGCCACCTCGGGGGAGTCGTCTTCCTATGGCTACACCTTC.

This rearrangement joins TRBV21-1 to TRBJ1-5. TRBV21-1 is termed a pseudogene. The CDR3 runs to 16 residues. The CDR3 sequence is CASSKVGPSENQPQHF. The CDR3 DNA is TGTGCCAGCAGCAAAGTCGGCCCCTCCGAAAATCAGCCCCAGCATTTT.

V and J are TRBV25-1 and TRBJ1-1, with unresolved D. The germline V gene has CDR1 MGHDK and CDR2 SYGVNS. There are 12 residues in the CDR3. V lost 5 bases, J lost 3 bases, and 7 bases lay in between. CDR3 residues: CASSFSHTEAFF. As DNA, the CDR3 is TGTGCCAGCAGTTTTTCTCACACTGAAGCTTTCTTT. Variable domain in full (rest from reference TRBV25-1 and TRBJ1-1): EADIYQTPRYLVIGTGKKITLECSQTMGHDKMYWYQQDPGMELHLIHYSYGVNSTEKGDLSSESTVSRIRTEHFPLTLESARPSHTSQYLCASSFSHTEAFFGQGTRLTVV.

This clone occurred once. Here the CDR3 reads CAWSVKSWGNEETQYF. CDR3 nucleotides: TGTGCCTGGAGTGTAAAGAGTTGGGGGAACGAAGAGACCCAGTACTTC. V usage is TRBV30 and J usage is TRBJ2-5; D is possibly TRBD1 or TRBD2 (5 bases each). Trimming stripped 0 bases from V and 3 bases from J, with 17 bases between. Germline-derived CDR1 and CDR2 are GTSNPN and SVGIG (reference sequence). The CDR3 has 16 residues.

This clone was found a few times. The chain is built from TRBV7-9 and TRBJ1-5; TRBD1 matches 8 bases. V was pared by 5 bases and J by 4 bases, with 7 bases of the junction left unmatched. CDR1 and CDR2 from the germline V gene are SEHNR and FQNEAQ (reference sequence). The CDR3 runs to 15 residues. CDR3 amino acids: CASSLGQGPNQPQHF. In nucleotides, the CDR3 is TGTGCCAGCAGCCTAGGACAGGGACCAAATCAGCCCCAGCATTTT.

The gene calls are TRBV5-8 and TRBJ1-4; D unresolved. The CDR3 contains 15 residues. Germline V gene data show CDR1 as SGHTS and CDR2 as YDEGEE. The V and J ends lost 7 bases and 0 bases respectively, with 13 bases between them. The CDR3: CASSSSPATNEKLFF. The CDR3, as DNA: TGTGCCAGCTCGTCGTCGCCCGCAACTAATGAAAAACTGTTTTTT. The full variable domain, in which reference TRBV5-8 and TRBJ1-4 provide the parts outside the CDR3, is EAGVTQSPTHLIKTRGQQATLRCSPISGHTSVYWYQQALGLGLQFLLWYDEGEERNRGNFPPRFSGRQFPNYSSELNVNALELEDSALYLCASSSSPATNEKLFFGSGTQLSVL.

This clone was counted a single time. The chain carries TRBV6-1 and TRBJ1-5; the match to TRBD1 covers 8 bases. CDR1 and CDR2 (germline): MNHNS, SASEGT. This CDR3 is built from 15 residues. J lost 2 bases, V lost 4 bases, and 4 bases had no gene match. The CDR3 loop reads CASSVTQGGNQPQHF. The CDR3 nucleotides are TGTGCCAGCAGTGTAACACAGGGGGGCAATCAGCCCCAGCATTTT.

This chain connects TRBV2 to TRBJ2-2; weak D call: TRBD2 (5 bases). Between the trimmed V and J ends, which lost 7 bases and 0 bases, there was a span of 12 bases. The CDR3 runs to 15 residues. Germline values: CDR1 SNHLY, CDR2 FYNNEI. CDR3: CASMGSLSNTGELFF. The CDR3 DNA is TGTGCCAGCATGGGGAGCCTATCGAACACCGGGGAGCTGTTTTTT.